This is a list of T cell receptor beta chains from one sample in a study of shared clonotypes between healthy human individuals. TCRdb's copy holds only in-frame clones and misses some; the assay was immunoSEQ multiplex PCR. Among some 1 million clones listed, about 70% were seen once. Sequencing was done on a sample of memory CD4+ T cells sorted from blood. These receptors all come from a young man in good health. CDR3s include the opening cysteine and the closing phenylalanine or tryptophan. The D gene is left open where the match is weak. Only some rows state a clone size, as once, few, many or a class for expanded clones.

TRBJ2-1	TRBV2	.	.	TGTGCCAGCAGTGAAGCGGTTGTCGTCGTCGGGTTCTTC	CASSEAVVVVGFF
TRBJ1-4	TRBV19	TRBD1	.	TGTGCCAGTTCTACCCGACAGGGGGTTAATGAAAAACTGTTTTTT	CASSTRQGVNEKLFF
TRBJ1-4	TRBV4-1	TRBD1	.	TGCGCCAGCAGCCCCGGGACAGGGGCTGAAAAACTGTTTTTT	CASSPGTGAEKLFF
TRBJ2-3	TRBV2	.	.	TGTGCCAGCAGTGGGCAGATCAGCACAGATACGCAGTATTTT	CASSGQISTDTQYF
TRBJ2-5	TRBV5-6	TRBD2	.	TGTGCCAGCAGCTTGATAGCGGGAGAGACCCAGTACTTC	CASSLIAGETQYF
TRBJ2-5	TRBV11-2	.	few	TGTGCCAGCAGCTTAGGGACAGAAGAGACCCAGTACTTC	CASSLGTEETQYF
TRBJ2-7	TRBV30	TRBD1	.	TGTGCCTGGAGTGTAGATTGGACAGGGACGGGGGAGCAGTACTTC	CAWSVDWTGTGEQYF
TRBJ2-7	TRBV7-8	.	.	TGTGCCAGCAGCTTCGGGACTTGGTCCTACGAGCAGTACTTC	CASSFGTWSYEQYF
TRBJ2-4	TRBV9	.	.	TGTGCCAGCAGCGTTTCGAGTTGGGGGGTTCAGTACTTC	CASSVSSWGVQYF
TRBJ2-6	TRBV7-6	.	.	TGTGCCAGCAGCTTCAGGAGGGACTCTGGGGCCAACGTCCTGACTTTC	CASSFRRDSGANVLTF
TRBJ2-1	TRBV7-3	TRBD1	few	TGTGCCAGCAGCCAGACAGGGGCGACCTACAATGAGCAGTTCTTC	CASSQTGATYNEQFF
TRBJ2-7	TRBV2	.	.	TGTGCCAGCAGTCGCCAACTCTACGAGCAGTACTTC	CASSRQLYEQYF
TRBJ2-7	TRBV18	.	.	TGTGCCAGCTCACCTTCTATAGAGCAGTACTTC	CASSPSIEQYF
TRBJ2-2	TRBV10-3	.	.	TGTGCCACCCTAGTCGAGCGGAACACCGGGGAGCTGTTTTTT	CATLVERNTGELFF
TRBJ2-5	TRBV11-2	.	.	TGTGCCAGCAGCCAAACAGGGAGCGGGGAGACCCAGTACTTC	CASSQTGSGETQYF
TRBJ2-3	TRBV5-6	TRBD2	.	TGTGCCAGCGCGCGGGGGGCAAAGGGAGATACGCAGTATTTT	CASARGAKGDTQYF
TRBJ2-5	TRBV7-3	.	.	TGTGCCAGCAGTTCACAGGGAGGGCAAGAGACCCAGTACTTC	CASSSQGGQETQYF
TRBJ2-7	TRBV6-1	TRBD1	.	TGTGCCAGCAGGAAGGGGACAGGGGGCTTTGCCGAGCAGTACTTC	CASRKGTGGFAEQYF
TRBJ2-5	TRBV6-6	TRBD1	.	TGTGCCAGCAGTTCGGGACAGGGAACGACCCAGTACTTC	CASSSGQGTTQYF
TRBJ2-7	TRBV27	TRBD1	few	TGTGCCAGCAGCCGTCCCGGGACAGCGACCTACGAGCAGTACTTC	CASSRPGTATYEQYF
TRBJ2-2	TRBV5-1	.	.	TGCGCCAGCAGCCCAGGGACGAACACCGGGGAGCTGTTTTTT	CASSPGTNTGELFF
TRBJ2-3	TRBV7-3	TRBD2	.	TGTGCCAGCAGCTTAATGGCGGGACTAAACTCAGATACGCAGTATTTT	CASSLMAGLNSDTQYF
TRBJ2-5	TRBV9	TRBD1	.	TGTGCCAGCAGCGGAGGGACAGGGGTTCAAGAGACCCAGTACTTC	CASSGGTGVQETQYF
TRBJ2-1	TRBV30	TRBD2	many	TGTGCCTGGAGTCAGGGATCGCGGGGGAGGGGTCGCGAGCAGTTCTTC	CAWSQGSRGRGREQFF
TRBJ2-2	TRBV5-4	.	.	TGTGCCAGCAGCTGGGTGGTTGGTGGGGCCGGGAACACCGGGGAGCTGTTTTTT	CASSWVVGGAGNTGELFF
TRBJ1-5	TRBV6-1	.	.	TGTGCCAGCAGTGAAGCTTGGGAGCAGCCCCAGCATTTT	CASSEAWEQPQHF
TRBJ2-7	TRBV9	.	few	TGTGCCAGCAGCGTAGCCTCTCTCTCCTACGAGCAGTACTTC	CASSVASLSYEQYF
TRBJ2-3	TRBV19	TRBD1	few	TGTGCCAGTAGTATTGACAGGGCGAAAAACGCGGATACGCAGTATTTT	CASSIDRAKNADTQYF
TRBJ2-5	TRBV7-9	.	.	TGTGCCAGCAGCTTAGAAGTTTACGGGAGTAAGGAGACCCAGTACTTC	CASSLEVYGSKETQYF
TRBJ1-1	TRBV7-9	.	.	TGTGCCAGCAGCATCCAGGGTACCACTGAAGCTTTCTTT	CASSIQGTTEAFF
TRBJ2-7	TRBV28	TRBD1	.	TGTGCCAGCACTACAGGGGCCTACGAGCAGTACTTC	CASTTGAYEQYF
TRBJ2-5	TRBV4-1	TRBD2	.	TGCGCCAGCAGCCGCCCGACTAGCGGGCAAGAGACCCAGTACTTC	CASSRPTSGQETQYF
TRBJ2-5	TRBV2	.	.	TGTGCCAGCAGTGAGGGGTTAGTGAAAGAGACCCAGTACTTC	CASSEGLVKETQYF
TRBJ2-2	TRBV5-6	TRBD1	.	TGTGCCAGCAGCGCCCCGATGGGACAGGGTAGCACCGGGGAGCTGTTTTTT	CASSAPMGQGSTGELFF
TRBJ2-1	TRBV10-1	TRBD2	.	TGCGCCAGCAGTCCGGGACTAGGGTCCTCCTACAATGAGCAGTTCTTC	CASSPGLGSSYNEQFF
TRBJ1-4	TRBV4-1	TRBD1	.	TGCGCCAGCAGCCAAGGGACAGGGCGTGAAAAACTGTTTTTT	CASSQGTGREKLFF
TRBJ2-1	TRBV5-4	TRBD2	.	TGTGCCAGCAGCCCAAGACTAGCGGGGGGGAGCTCCTACAATGAGCAGTTCTTC	CASSPRLAGGSSYNEQFF
TRBJ2-4	TRBV11-3	.	few	TGTGCCAGCAGCTTAGGGACCGTCGGCAAAAACATTCAGTACTTC	CASSLGTVGKNIQYF
TRBJ2-5	TRBV5-1	.	.	TGCGCCAGCAGCTTCGACAGTGAGGAGACCCAGTACTTC	CASSFDSEETQYF
TRBJ2-1	TRBV5-1	.	.	TGCGCCAGCAGCCACGACGGAGGGAACAATGAGCAGTTCTTC	CASSHDGGNNEQFF
TRBJ1-6	TRBV19	.	.	TGTGCCAGTACCCCCCGCACAGGAAATAATTCACCCCTCCACTTT	CASTPRTGNNSPLHF
TRBJ2-7	TRBV10-3	.	.	TGTGCCATCAGTGCAGGCAGCTCCTACGAGCAGTACTTC	CAISAGSSYEQYF
TRBJ2-3	TRBV10-1	TRBD2	.	TGCGCCAGCAGTGAGTCGCGGAGCGGGAGGGTTGATACGCAGTATTTT	CASSESRSGRVDTQYF
TRBJ1-6	TRBV19	.	.	TGTGCCAGTAGTAGAGGACAAGAAAATTCACCCCTCCACTTT	CASSRGQENSPLHF
TRBJ1-5	TRBV10-3	.	.	TGTGCCGCTGACTCCGACAGGAGCAATCAGCCCCAGCATTTT	CAADSDRSNQPQHF
TRBJ2-1	TRBV12-5	.	few	TGTGCTAGTGTCCACCGCCAGGGTCGCGACAATGAGCAGTTCTTC	CASVHRQGRDNEQFF
TRBJ2-7	TRBV27	.	.	TGCGCTCCACTGGACAACGGCATTTGGGAGCAGTACTTC	CAPLDNGIWEQYF
TRBJ2-1	TRBV6-5	.	.	TGTGCCAGCAAAGAGGGGCAAACTTACAATGAGCAGTTCTTC	CASKEGQTYNEQFF
TRBJ2-2	TRBV2	TRBD2	many	TGTGCCAGCAGTAGGGTGAGACTAGCGGGGGTGAACGCGAACACCGGGGAGCTGTTTTTT	CASSRVRLAGVNANTGELFF
TRBJ2-7	TRBV28	TRBD1	.	TGTGCCAGCAGTGATGGGACAGGGTACGAGCAGTACTTC	CASSDGTGYEQYF
TRBJ2-1	TRBV29-1	.	once	TGCAGCGGGGGAAGGGGAGGAGGTCAGGATGAGCAGTTCTTC	CSGGRGGGQDEQFF
TRBJ2-5	TRBV18	.	.	TGTGCCAGCTCACCCTCGATTACGGCCGAGGGATGGGAGACCCAGTACTTC	CASSPSITAEGWETQYF
TRBJ1-2	TRBV7-2	.	.	TGTGCCAGCAGCTTAGACCTAAACTATGGCTACACCTTC	CASSLDLNYGYTF
TRBJ2-7	TRBV7-6	.	.	TGTGCCAGCAGCTTAAGCTGGGATTCCTACGAGCAGTACTTC	CASSLSWDSYEQYF
TRBJ1-3	TRBV5-4	TRBD1	.	TGTGCCAGCAGCTCGGACAGGGGCCGCTCCGGAAACACCATATATTTT	CASSSDRGRSGNTIYF
TRBJ2-7	TRBV18	.	.	TGTGCCAGCTCACCCCTCAGGAACGGGGGATCGGGCGAGCAGTACTTC	CASSPLRNGGSGEQYF
TRBJ1-5	TRBV4-1	.	.	TGCGCCAGCAGCCAAGATAGAGGATCTAGCAATCAGCCCCAGCATTTT	CASSQDRGSSNQPQHF